The rows below give T cell receptor beta chains drawn from one sample of a study of blood T cell repertoires in COVID-19. Using immunoSEQ multiplex PCR, the repertoire was profiled, and TCRdb retains in-frame clones only, with some absent. The table includes approximately 240,000 clones, 82% detected once. The sample consisted of peripheral blood. These receptors all come from a woman of 80 years or more with active or convalescent COVID-19. The CDR3 runs from the conserved cysteine through the conserved F or W. D genes are given only for firm matches. Part of the rows lack a size; the others show once, few, many or a class for expanded clones.

V gene,clone size,D gene,J gene,CDR3 DNA,CDR3 protein
TRBV9,-,-,TRBJ2-1,TGTGCCAGCAGCGTAGTTGCGGGTAGCAATGAGCAGTTCTTC,CASSVVAGSNEQFF
TRBV27,-,-,TRBJ2-5,TGTGCCAGCAGTTTTAGCGCACACAACCAAGAGACCCAGTACTTC,CASSFSAHNQETQYF
TRBV5-1,-,TRBD1,TRBJ2-1,TGCGCCAGCAGCTTGGGGACAGGGGGCAACAATGAGCAGTTCTTC,CASSLGTGGNNEQFF
TRBV7-2,-,-,TRBJ2-5,TGTGCCAGCAGCCTTCCAGGTTTTGACGAGACCCAGTACTTC,CASSLPGFDETQYF
TRBV6-1,-,-,TRBJ1-2,TGTGCCAGCAGTGAAAGTTGGGTGGAGGGCTACACCTTC,CASSESWVEGYTF
TRBV18,-,TRBD1,TRBJ2-3,TGTGCCAGCCAAGACAGGGGGCGCGGCACAGATACGCAGTATTTT,CASQDRGRGTDTQYF
TRBV4-1,-,-,TRBJ2-3,TGCGCCAGCAGCCAAGATGGCAGGGCCACAGATACGCAGTATTTT,CASSQDGRATDTQYF
TRBV11-2,-,-,TRBJ2-5,TGTGCCAGCAGCTTTAGCGCGGAGACCCAGTACTTC,CASSFSAETQYF
TRBV5-1,-,TRBD1,TRBJ1-1,TGCGCCAGCAGCGAGGGACAGCTGTGGGCGCCTGAAGCTTTCTTT,CASSEGQLWAPEAFF
TRBV6-1,-,TRBD2,TRBJ2-7,TGTGCCAGCAGTCTTAGCGGGAGCTTGAACGAGCAGTACTTC,CASSLSGSLNEQYF
TRBV7-8,once,-,TRBJ2-7,TGTGCCAGCAGCCGACGGTTCACCTACGAGCAGTACTTC,CASSRRFTYEQYF
TRBV3-1/TRBV3-2,few,-,TRBJ2-2,TGTGCCAGCACCTCGACAGCCTCGAACACCGGGGAGCTGTTTTTT,CASTSTASNTGELFF
TRBV5-1,-,-,TRBJ1-3,TGCGCCAGCAGCTCCGGTGGCTCTGGAAACACCATATATTTT,CASSSGGSGNTIYF
TRBV10-3,-,TRBD2,TRBJ2-2,TGTGCCATCAGTGACTTCAGGACTAGCGGGGACACCGGGGAGCTGTTTTTT,CAISDFRTSGDTGELFF
TRBV5-1,-,TRBD1,TRBJ1-4,TGCGCCAGCAGCCGGGGACAGGGGGCGGCTAATGAAAAACTGTTTTTT,CASSRGQGAANEKLFF
TRBV5-4,-,-,TRBJ1-1,TGTGCCAGCAGCGCGGACAGGAACACTGAAGCTTTCTTT,CASSADRNTEAFF
TRBV6-1,-,TRBD1,TRBJ2-5,TGTGCCAGCAGCCTGGGACAGCCTCCCCAAGAGACCCAGTACTTC,CASSLGQPPQETQYF
TRBV2,-,TRBD2,TRBJ2-7,TGTGCCACGGGTAGCGGGGGTTCCTACGAGCAGTACTTC,CATGSGGSYEQYF
TRBV2,-,-,TRBJ1-6,TGTGCCAGCAGTATACAGGCTTTTCTCCACTTT,CASSIQAFLHF
TRBV6-5,-,-,TRBJ2-5,TGTGCCACCTCTAGGGGGGGAATGGAGACCCAGTACTTC,CATSRGGMETQYF
TRBV7-2,-,TRBD1,TRBJ1-1,TGTGCCAGCAACCTACAGGGGGCTGGCACTGAAGCTTTCTTT,CASNLQGAGTEAFF
TRBV5-1,once,-,TRBJ1-2,TGCGCCAGCACCCCGGGCGACGTGGGAGCTAACTATGGCTACACCTTC,CASTPGDVGANYGYTF
TRBV5-1,-,-,TRBJ2-2,TGCGCCAGCAGCCCAAAAACAGGTTCCACCGGGGAGCTGTTTTTT,CASSPKTGSTGELFF
TRBV28,-,-,TRBJ2-7,TGTGCCAGCAGTCTCCTGGGGGGGGCTGGAGAGCAGTACTTC,CASSLLGGAGEQYF
TRBV6-4,-,-,TRBJ1-5,TGTGCCAGTGCTCCAGGGGCCAATCAGCCCCAGCATTTT,CASAPGANQPQHF
TRBV9,-,-,TRBJ1-2,TGTGCCAGCAGCGTCACGACACCTTCGGTCGGTGGCTACACCTTC,CASSVTTPSVGGYTF
TRBV4-2,few,TRBD2,TRBJ2-2,TGTGCCAGCAGCCAAGTCTCGGGGGGGCCGGTCGGGGAGCTGTTTTTT,CASSQVSGGPVGELFF
TRBV7-9,-,-,TRBJ1-4,TGTGCCAGCAGCGTACAGAGTACTAATGAAAAACTGTTTTTT,CASSVQSTNEKLFF
TRBV2,-,-,TRBJ1-6,TGTGCCACCAGTCCCCAGGGGAGATCACCCCTCCACTTT,CATSPQGRSPLHF
TRBV6-1,-,-,TRBJ2-2,TGTGCCAGCAGTGAAAGCGGCAGTGTCACCGGGGAGCTGTTTTTT,CASSESGSVTGELFF
TRBV20-1,-,-,TRBJ1-2,TGCAGTGCTAGTCGCGGTGGCTACACCTTC,CSASRGGYTF
TRBV27,few,-,TRBJ2-2,TGTGCCAGCAGAGCAGGAGGAATTTCGTCCGGGGAGCTGTTTTTT,CASRAGGISSGELFF
TRBV28,-,-,TRBJ2-7,TGTGCCAGCAGTTTGAGGACCTACGAGCAGTACTTC,CASSLRTYEQYF
TRBV27,-,-,TRBJ1-3,TGTGCCAGCAGTTTGTACTCTGGAAACACCATATATTTT,CASSLYSGNTIYF
TRBV5-6,-,TRBD1,TRBJ2-5,TGTGCCAGCAGCTTGGATCAGACAGGGCGGCGGGAGACCCAGTACTTC,CASSLDQTGRRETQYF
TRBV7-2,-,-,TRBJ2-5,TGTGCCAGCAGCTTAGCTGTCTTATCCTACCAAGAGACCCAGTACTTC,CASSLAVLSYQETQYF
TRBV30,-,TRBD1,TRBJ1-1,TGTGCCTGGAGTCCACAGGGGGGCACTGAAGCTTTCTTT,CAWSPQGGTEAFF
TRBV5-4,-,-,TRBJ2-3,TGTGCCAGCAGCACACCGGACACGGACAGCACAGATACGCAGTATTTT,CASSTPDTDSTDTQYF
TRBV3-1/TRBV3-2,-,-,TRBJ1-3,TGTGCCAGCAGCCCAGGGCACTCGGGTCCCTCTGGAAACACCATATATTTT,CASSPGHSGPSGNTIYF
TRBV5-1,-,-,TRBJ1-5,TGCGCCAGCAGCTTGAGGGGGGGAAATCAGCCCCAGCATTTT,CASSLRGGNQPQHF
TRBV9,-,TRBD2,TRBJ2-1,TGTGCCAGCAGCGTAGGCGGACTAGCGACCTACAATGAGCAGTTCTTC,CASSVGGLATYNEQFF
TRBV5-1,-,-,TRBJ1-2,TGCGCCAGCAGCGGTTCCTCGGGGGGGGCCAGCTATGGCTACACCTTC,CASSGSSGGASYGYTF
TRBV5-4,-,-,TRBJ1-2,TGTGCCAGCAGCTTGGCAGGGGTTAACTATGGCTACACCTTC,CASSLAGVNYGYTF
TRBV5-1,-,TRBD1,TRBJ1-6,TGCGCCAGCAGCCTGGGACAGATTAATTCACCCCTCCACTTT,CASSLGQINSPLHF
TRBV4-2,-,TRBD2,TRBJ2-1,TGTGCCAGCAGCCAAAACAGCGGGGGGGCTTCTAATGAGCAGTTCTTC,CASSQNSGGASNEQFF
TRBV6-5,-,-,TRBJ2-5,TGTGCCAGCAGGGGCCATACAGCGGTCCAAGAGACCCAGTACTTC,CASRGHTAVQETQYF
TRBV5-1,-,TRBD2,TRBJ2-1,TGCGCCAGCAGCGAACGGACTAGTTTGAATGAGCAGTTCTTC,CASSERTSLNEQFF
TRBV10-3,-,TRBD2,TRBJ2-1,TGTGCCATCAGTGACCCCCCCGATTTTAGAGCGGGAAGAATCAATGAGCAGTTCTTC,CAISDPPDFRAGRINEQFF
TRBV5-6,-,-,TRBJ1-3,TGTGCCAGCAGCTTGGTGTCCGGGTATGGAAACACCATATATTTT,CASSLVSGYGNTIYF
TRBV9,-,-,TRBJ2-7,TGTGCCAGCAGCGCCGGTGTCTCCTCCTACGAGCAGTACTTC,CASSAGVSSYEQYF
TRBV9,-,TRBD2,TRBJ2-5,TGTGCCAGCAGCGTAGGAGCGGGGGTCATCCAAGAGACCCAGTACTTC,CASSVGAGVIQETQYF
TRBV18,-,TRBD2,TRBJ2-2,TGTGCCAGCTCACCAATTCTAGCGGGGCGCAGCACCGGGGAGCTGTTTTTT,CASSPILAGRSTGELFF
TRBV5-1,-,-,TRBJ2-5,TGCGCCCGCAGGGGGGCGGGGGACAAACAAGAGACCCAGTACTTC,CARRGAGDKQETQYF
TRBV3-1/TRBV3-2,-,-,TRBJ1-3,TGTGCCAGCAGCTCGACAGGCCGCTCTGGAAACACCATATATTTT,CASSSTGRSGNTIYF
TRBV4-2,-,-,TRBJ1-5,TGTGCCAGCAGCCTTTCCGATGACCGGGGGTTCGGGGTCCAGCCCCAGCATTTT,CASSLSDDRGFGVQPQHF
TRBV5-1,-,TRBD2,TRBJ2-7,TGCGCCAGCAGCTTGGAACTAGCGGGGGGGATCGAGCAGTACTTC,CASSLELAGGIEQYF
TRBV28,-,TRBD1,TRBJ2-2,TGTGCCAGCAGTTCCACGGGACAGGGGAAATTAGGGACCGGGGAGCTGTTTTTT,CASSSTGQGKLGTGELFF